These T cell receptor beta chains were read from a single sample in a study of regulatory T cells in long-lasting Graves disease. MiXCR, applied by TCRdb to the multiplex PCR reads, yields one record per CDR3 protein. This table has a few hundred thousand distinct CDR3 sequences, 13% appearing once. This sample also belongs to another study, concerning T cells in Graves' hyperthyroidism and ophthalmopathy.

Specimen: peripheral blood mononuclear cells (PBMCs), collected at new diagnosis, from a patient treated with antithyroid drugs. These TCRs come from a man aged 25-45 years with Graves disease. Both conserved end residues are part of each CDR3. A D gene is named only where the DNA matches it firmly. Some rows mark clone size as missing; the rest say once, few, many or name a class of expanded clone.

TRBD2	TRBV28	few	TRBJ2-2	CASSFRGLAANTGELFF	TGTGCCAGCAGTTTCCGTGGACTAGCGGCGAACACCGGGGAGCTGTTTTTT
-	TRBV20-1	few	TRBJ1-5	CSARGTAGYSNQPQHF	TGCAGTGCTAGGGGGACGGCTGGGTATAGCAATCAGCCCCAGCATTTT
TRBD2	TRBV27	few	TRBJ2-7	CASRASGEQYF	TGTGCCAGCAGGGCTAGCGGCGAGCAGTACTTC
TRBD2	TRBV20-1	few	TRBJ2-7	CSAPSRREGPYEQYF	TGCAGTGCTCCCAGTCGGCGGGAGGGCCCCTACGAGCAGTACTTC
TRBD2	TRBV11-2	-	TRBJ2-7	CASSFPTSGRGKQYF	TGTGCCAGCAGCTTCCCGACTAGCGGGAGGGGAAAGCAGTACTTC
TRBD2	TRBV13	many	TRBJ2-7	CASSLASGRVYEQYF	TGTGCCAGCAGCTTAGCTAGCGGGAGAGTTTACGAGCAGTACTTC
-	TRBV5-1	few	TRBJ2-7	CASSGITGRAYEQYF	TGCGCCAGCAGCGGTATTACAGGGAGGGCCTACGAGCAGTACTTC
TRBD2	TRBV14	many	TRBJ2-1	CASSQDRLAGYNEQFF	TGTGCCAGCAGCCAAGATCGGCTAGCGGGCTACAATGAGCAGTTCTTC
-	TRBV2	many	TRBJ2-2	CASSASVELFF	TGTGCCAGCAGTGCGTCAGTGGAGCTGTTTTTT
-	TRBV7-9	many	TRBJ1-2	CASSLAGGSSNGYTF	TGTGCCAGCAGCTTAGCAGGCGGATCCTCTAATGGCTACACCTTC
TRBD1	TRBV20-1	many	TRBJ2-3	CSAAPLDREFTDTQYF	TGCAGTGCCGCCCCTCTGGACAGGGAATTCACAGATACGCAGTATTTT
-	TRBV7-8	once	TRBJ2-2	CASSLLRLVCTGELFF	TGTGCCAGCAGCCTGCTGCGGCTAGTGTGCACCGGGGAGCTGTTTTTT
-	TRBV6-4	-	TRBJ1-5	CANPPRKKSF	TGTGCCAACCCCCCCAGGAAGAAGAGTTTT
TRBD1	TRBV2	many	TRBJ1-1	CASRQGGNTEAFF	TGTGCCAGCAGGCAGGGGGGGAACACTGAAGCTTTCTTT
-	TRBV29-1	few	TRBJ2-2	CSALFGAGELFF	TGCAGCGCCCTTTTTGGGGCCGGGGAGCTGTTTTTT
-	TRBV5-6	many	TRBJ2-7	CASSFGTDEQYF	TGTGCCAGCAGCTTTGGGACCGACGAGCAGTACTTC
-	TRBV6-5	many	TRBJ2-6	CASSYGLSGANVLTF	TGTGCCAGCAGTTACGGTCTGTCTGGGGCCAACGTCCTGACTTTC
TRBD1	TRBV18	few	TRBJ2-7	CASSPGQGAEQYF	TGTGCCAGCTCACCGGGACAGGGGGCCGAGCAGTACTTC
TRBD2	TRBV7-3	once	TRBJ2-1	CASSRGTSGERVPNRLYNEQFF	TGTGCCAGCAGCCGCGGGACTAGCGGTGAGCGGGTCCCAAATAGACTCTACAATGAGCAGTTCTTC
TRBD1	TRBV28	many	TRBJ1-5	CASSPRDRTNQPQHF	TGTGCCAGCAGTCCTCGGGACAGGACTAATCAGCCCCAGCATTTT
TRBD1	TRBV12-3/TRBV12-4	many	TRBJ2-7	CASSDRGGYEQYF	TGTGCCAGCAGCGACAGGGGAGGTTACGAGCAGTACTTC
-	TRBV12-3/TRBV12-4	-	TRBJ2-5	CASCHRQGQETQYF	TGTGCCAGCTGCCACCGTCAAGGCCAAGAGACCCAGTACTTC
-	TRBV5-1	many	TRBJ2-7	CASSPWQGSHEQYF	TGCGCCAGCAGCCCCTGGCAGGGGAGCCACGAGCAGTACTTC
TRBD1	TRBV6-1	few	TRBJ2-7	CASKDGGQGAYEQYF	TGTGCCAGCAAGGACGGGGGACAGGGAGCCTACGAGCAGTACTTC
-	TRBV12-3/TRBV12-4	many	TRBJ1-5	CASSPRATGGQPQHF	TGTGCCAGCAGTCCTCGCGCGACAGGTGGACAGCCCCAGCATTTT
-	TRBV30	few	TRBJ2-1	CAWSVGPGSKSEQFF	TGTGCCTGGAGTGTCGGTCCCGGGAGCAAGAGTGAGCAGTTCTTC
-	TRBV12-3/TRBV12-4	many	TRBJ2-2	CASSLAYLRGELFF	TGTGCCAGCAGTTTAGCCTACCTCCGCGGGGAGCTGTTTTTT
TRBD1	TRBV5-1	-	TRBJ2-5	CASSQGQPQETQYF	TGCGCCAGCAGCCAGGGACAGCCCCAAGAGACCCAGTACTTC
TRBD2	TRBV5-1	few	TRBJ2-2	CASRPSGGGLNTGELFF	TGCGCCAGCAGACCCTCGGGGGGGGGCCTAAACACCGGGGAGCTGTTTTTT
-	TRBV2	many	TRBJ1-1	CASSEVMNTEAFF	TGTGCCAGCAGTGAGGTCATGAACACTGAAGCTTTCTTT
TRBD2	TRBV29-1	few	TRBJ2-5	CSVVPQRAGGETQYF	TGCAGCGTTGTTCCCCAGAGGGCGGGGGGGGAGACCCAGTACTTC
TRBD1	TRBV12-3/TRBV12-4	many	TRBJ2-1	CASNTIRDSSNEQFF	TGTGCCAGCAATACGATCCGGGACAGCTCCAATGAGCAGTTCTTC
TRBD1	TRBV12-3/TRBV12-4	many	TRBJ1-2	CASTDGRGFYGYTF	TGTGCCAGCACCGATGGCAGGGGGTTCTATGGCTACACCTTC
-	TRBV18	few	TRBJ2-5	CASSPPVGAQETQYF	TGTGCCAGCTCACCACCCGTTGGGGCCCAAGAGACCCAGTACTTC
-	TRBV2	many	TRBJ2-7	CASREVYEQYF	TGTGCCAGCCGTGAGGTATACGAGCAGTACTTC
-	TRBV7-8	many	TRBJ2-7	CASSLEGGGYEQYF	TGTGCCAGCAGCCTAGAGGGAGGGGGCTACGAGCAGTACTTC
TRBD1	TRBV2	few	TRBJ1-2	CASSSDRGQGYTF	TGTGCCAGCAGTTCCGACAGGGGCCAGGGCTACACCTTC
-	TRBV29-1	many	TRBJ1-1	CSAGRRENTEAFF	TGCAGCGCTGGGAGACGGGAGAACACTGAAGCTTTCTTT
TRBD2	TRBV29-1	many	TRBJ2-5	CSAAGSGTQETQYF	TGCAGCGCCGCGGGTAGCGGGACTCAAGAGACCCAGTACTTC
-	TRBV7-9	many	TRBJ1-1	CASRIGGTEAFF	TGTGCCAGCAGAATAGGGGGCACTGAAGCTTTCTTT
TRBD1	TRBV2	many	TRBJ2-5	CASSARGMGETQYF	TGTGCCAGCAGTGCCAGGGGGATGGGAGAGACCCAGTACTTC
TRBD2	TRBV7-8	many	TRBJ2-5	CASSLRVTSGFPPQYF	TGTGCCAGCAGCTTACGAGTGACTAGCGGGTTTCCCCCCCAGTACTTC
TRBD1	TRBV18	many	TRBJ2-1	CASSPETGGNEQFF	TGTGCCAGCTCACCAGAGACAGGGGGCAATGAGCAGTTCTTC
TRBD1	TRBV24-1	many	TRBJ2-7	CATSDLGATGGLDEQYF	TGTGCCACCAGTGATCTTGGGGCGACAGGGGGCTTGGACGAGCAGTACTTC
-	TRBV7-9	many	TRBJ2-7	CASSFLVDEQYF	TGTGCCAGCAGCTTTCTGGTGGACGAGCAGTACTTC
-	TRBV11-2	many	TRBJ2-2	CASSGLVSGELFF	TGTGCCAGCAGTGGCCTGGTATCCGGGGAGCTGTTTTTT
TRBD2	TRBV28	-	TRBJ2-7	CASSSPGLEYEQYF	TGTGCCAGCAGTTCTCCGGGACTAGAATACGAGCAGTACTTC
TRBD2	TRBV5-1	many	TRBJ2-3	CASKRLAGGYTDTQYF	TGCGCCAGCAAGAGACTAGCGGGAGGGTACACAGATACGCAGTATTTT
-	TRBV28	few	TRBJ2-3	CASSLSTASTDTQYF	TGTGCCAGCAGTTTATCGACAGCTAGCACAGATACGCAGTATTTT
-	TRBV29-1	-	TRBJ1-2	CSVESAGDNYGYTF	TGCAGCGTTGAATCGGCAGGAGATAACTATGGCTACACCTTC
TRBD2	TRBV6-2/TRBV6-3	-	TRBJ2-5	CASSPTSGRVGTQYF	TGTGCCAGCAGCCCGACTAGCGGGAGAGTTGGGACCCAGTACTTC
-	TRBV5-1	-	TRBJ2-1	CASSLAASPNEQFF	TGCGCCAGCAGCTTGGCGGCCTCCCCCAATGAGCAGTTCTTC
TRBD1	TRBV15	many	TRBJ1-3	CATSRTGGSGNTIYF	TGTGCCACCAGCAGAACAGGGGGTAGTGGAAACACCATATATTTT